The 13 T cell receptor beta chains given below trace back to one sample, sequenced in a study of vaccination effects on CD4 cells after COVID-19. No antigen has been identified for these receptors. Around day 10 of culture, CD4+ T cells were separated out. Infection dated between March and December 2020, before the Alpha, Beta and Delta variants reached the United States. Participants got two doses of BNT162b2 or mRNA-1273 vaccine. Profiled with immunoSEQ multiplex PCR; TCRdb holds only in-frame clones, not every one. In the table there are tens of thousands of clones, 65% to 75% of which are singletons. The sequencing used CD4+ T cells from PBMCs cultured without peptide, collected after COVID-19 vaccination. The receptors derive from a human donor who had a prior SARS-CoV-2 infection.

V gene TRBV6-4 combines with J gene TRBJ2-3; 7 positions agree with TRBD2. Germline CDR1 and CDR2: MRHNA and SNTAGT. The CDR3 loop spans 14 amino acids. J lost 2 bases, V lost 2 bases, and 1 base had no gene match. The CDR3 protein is CASSDSGDTDTQYF. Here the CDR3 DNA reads TGTGCCAGCAGTGACAGCGGGGACACAGATACGCAGTATTTT.

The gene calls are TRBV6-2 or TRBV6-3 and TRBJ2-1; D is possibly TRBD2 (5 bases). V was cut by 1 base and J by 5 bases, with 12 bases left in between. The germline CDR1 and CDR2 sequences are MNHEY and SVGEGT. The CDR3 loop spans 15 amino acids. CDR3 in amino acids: CASSYYFSGNNEQFF. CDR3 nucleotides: TGTGCCAGCAGTTACTATTTCTCGGGGAACAATGAGCAGTTCTTC.

CDR3 bases: TGTGCCAGCAAGGACGAAGAAGGTTCACCCCTCCACTTT. Translation: CASKDEEGSPLHF. The chain uses TRBV2 and TRBJ1-6; D unclear. Germline values: CDR1 SNHLY, CDR2 FYNNEI. This CDR3 is built from 13 residues. Trimming removed 7 bases at V and 9 bases at J, with 13 bases between.

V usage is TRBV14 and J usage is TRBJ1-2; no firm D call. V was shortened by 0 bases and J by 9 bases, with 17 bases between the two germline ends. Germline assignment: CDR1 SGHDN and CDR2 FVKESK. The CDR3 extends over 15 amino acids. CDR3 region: CASSQDIYRPGSYTF. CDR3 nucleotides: TGTGCCAGCAGCCAAGATATTTACCGGCCAGGAAGCTACACCTTC.

CDR3 residues: CASSLRYNEQFF. CDR3 nucleotide sequence: TGTGCCAGCAGCTTAAGGTACAATGAGCAGTTCTTC. The genes are TRBV13 and TRBJ2-1; D not certain. CDR1 is PRHDT and CDR2 is FYEKMQ in the germline V gene (reference sequence). Trimming cost V 2 bases and J 4 bases, with 3 bases left between them. The CDR3 is 12 amino acids.

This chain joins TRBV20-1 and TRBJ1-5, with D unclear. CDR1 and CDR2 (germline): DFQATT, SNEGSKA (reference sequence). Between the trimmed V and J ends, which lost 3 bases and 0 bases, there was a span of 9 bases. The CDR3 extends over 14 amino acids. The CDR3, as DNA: TGCAGTGCTAGTACGTCGGATAGCAATCAGCCCCAGCATTTT. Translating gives CSASTSDSNQPQHF.

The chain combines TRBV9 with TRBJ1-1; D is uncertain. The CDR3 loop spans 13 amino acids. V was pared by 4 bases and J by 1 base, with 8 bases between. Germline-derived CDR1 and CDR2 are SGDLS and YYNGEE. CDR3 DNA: TGTGCCAGCAGCACCCATAAGAACACTGAAGCTTTCTTT. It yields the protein CASSTHKNTEAFF.

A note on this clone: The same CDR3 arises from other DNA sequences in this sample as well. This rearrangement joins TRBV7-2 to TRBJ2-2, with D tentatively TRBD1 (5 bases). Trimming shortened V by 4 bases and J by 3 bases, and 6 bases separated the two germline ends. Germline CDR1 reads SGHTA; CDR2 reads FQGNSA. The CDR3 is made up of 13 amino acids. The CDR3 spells CASSSTDTGELFF. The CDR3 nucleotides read TGTGCCAGCAGCTCGACAGACACCGGGGAGCTGTTTTTT.

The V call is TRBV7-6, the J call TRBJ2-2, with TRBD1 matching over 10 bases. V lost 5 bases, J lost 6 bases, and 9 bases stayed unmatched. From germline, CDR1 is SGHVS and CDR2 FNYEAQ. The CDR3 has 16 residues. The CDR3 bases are TGTGCCAGCAGCCCACGCGGGACAGGGGTAGCCGGGGAGCTGTTTTTT. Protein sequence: CASSPRGTGVAGELFF.

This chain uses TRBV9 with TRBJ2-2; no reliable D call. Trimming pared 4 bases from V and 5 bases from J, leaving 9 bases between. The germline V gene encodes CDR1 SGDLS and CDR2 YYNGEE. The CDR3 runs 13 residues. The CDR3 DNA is TGTGCCAGCAGCATCGGACGTACCGGGGAGCTGTTTTTT. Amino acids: CASSIGRTGELFF.

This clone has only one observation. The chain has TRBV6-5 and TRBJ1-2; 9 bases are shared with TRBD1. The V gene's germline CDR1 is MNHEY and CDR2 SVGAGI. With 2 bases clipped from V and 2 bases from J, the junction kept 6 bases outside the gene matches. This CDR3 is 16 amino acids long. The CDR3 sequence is CASSYLDGTGNYGYTF. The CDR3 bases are TGTGCCAGCAGTTACCTAGACGGGACAGGGAACTATGGCTACACCTTC.

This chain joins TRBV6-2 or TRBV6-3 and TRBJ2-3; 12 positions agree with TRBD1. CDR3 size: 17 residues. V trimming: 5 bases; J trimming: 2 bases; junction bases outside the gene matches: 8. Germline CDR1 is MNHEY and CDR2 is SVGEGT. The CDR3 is CASSDFRDRGLTDTQYF. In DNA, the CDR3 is TGTGCCAGCAGTGATTTTAGGGACAGGGGGCTCACAGATACGCAGTATTTT.

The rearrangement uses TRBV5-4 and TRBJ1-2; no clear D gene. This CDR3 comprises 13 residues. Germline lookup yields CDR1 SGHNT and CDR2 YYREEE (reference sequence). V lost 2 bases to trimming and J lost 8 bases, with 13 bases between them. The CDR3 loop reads CASSLGHPPGYTF. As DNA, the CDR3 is TGTGCCAGCAGCTTAGGCCACCCGCCGGGCTACACCTTC.